This T cell receptor (beta chain) was captured by sequencing in a study of blood T cell repertoires in COVID-19. Sequencing was performed with immunoSEQ multiplex PCR; in TCRdb, only in-frame clones are kept and a portion is missing. The data show roughly 430,000 clones, roughly 88% seen once. Enrolled through a virtual design, the participants were between roughly 18 and 95 years of age and came from under 30 US areas. Cohorts were determined from participant-reported clinical history. Germline V gene data show CDR1 as KGHDR and CDR2 as SFDVKD. This CDR3 is built from 13 residues. The V end lost 5 bases, the J end lost 7 bases, and 11 bases lay between the germline ends.

The TCR originated in a middle-aged woman with acute COVID-19. Sequencing was performed on PBMCs or T cells enriched from blood (not recorded which). This chain links TRBV24-1 with TRBJ2-1; D perhaps matches TRBD1 (6 bases). The CDR3 loop is CATSVDSWNEQFF. Here the CDR3 DNA reads TGTGCCACCAGTGTGGACAGTTGGAATGAGCAGTTCTTC.